Listed below are T cell receptor beta chains from one sample, sequenced in a study of CD8 T cells in ankylosing spondylitis. TCRdb recomputed calls from the 5' RACE reads with MiXCR, one row per CDR3 protein. The sample includes approximately 340,000 distinct CDR3 sequences, under 15% seen only once; the top ten take approximately 0.99%. The sequenced material came from blood, either unsorted or a sorted T cell fraction (not recorded which). All receptors come from a male donor with ankylosing spondylitis or in good health (not recorded which). Both conserved end residues are part of each CDR3. The order of the fields is clone size, V gene, D gene, J gene, CDR3 protein, CDR3 DNA. The D gene is left open where the match is weak. Clone size is stated in some rows and not others, as once, few, many or a class when expanded.

abundance: many; v_gene: TRBV29-1; d_gene: TRBD2; j_gene: TRBJ2-7; CDR3aa: CSVEDPGGVRHEQYF; CDR3nt: TGCAGCGTTGAAGATCCGGGGGGTGTTCGACACGAGCAGTACTTC
abundance: few; v_gene: TRBV11-2; d_gene: .; j_gene: TRBJ2-4; CDR3aa: CASSQTNGGLNIQYF; CDR3nt: TGTGCCAGCAGCCAAACCAATGGGGGCCTAAACATTCAGTACTTC
abundance: few; v_gene: TRBV5-6; d_gene: .; j_gene: TRBJ2-2; CDR3aa: CASSWRENTGDLFF; CDR3nt: TGTGCCAGCAGCTGGCGCGAGAACACCGGGGACCTGTTTTTT
abundance: .; v_gene: TRBV20-1; d_gene: TRBD2; j_gene: TRBJ2-3; CDR3aa: CSGGSGGYTDTQYF; CDR3nt: TGCAGTGGAGGCAGCGGGGGTTACACAGATACGCAGTATTTT
abundance: .; v_gene: TRBV2; d_gene: .; j_gene: TRBJ2-3; CDR3aa: CASSERLPEITDTQYF; CDR3nt: TGTGCCAGCAGTGAACGGCTCCCCGAGATCACAGATACGCAGTATTTT
abundance: few; v_gene: TRBV25-1; d_gene: TRBD1; j_gene: TRBJ2-7; CDR3aa: CATIPGDRTTFGYEQYF; CDR3nt: TGTGCCACCATTCCGGGGGACAGGACGACGTTCGGCTACGAGCAGTACTTC
abundance: few; v_gene: TRBV11-2; d_gene: TRBD1; j_gene: TRBJ2-6; CDR3aa: CASSPGGTGASGANVLTF; CDR3nt: TGTGCCAGCAGCCCAGGCGGGACAGGGGCTTCTGGGGCCAACGTCCTGACTTTC
abundance: few; v_gene: TRBV5-1; d_gene: TRBD1; j_gene: TRBJ1-2; CDR3aa: CASSPDRDLNYGYTF; CDR3nt: TGCGCCAGCAGCCCCGACAGGGACCTGAACTATGGCTACACCTTC
abundance: few; v_gene: TRBV3-1; d_gene: .; j_gene: TRBJ1-4; CDR3aa: CASSQGRRGTEKLFF; CDR3nt: TGTGCCAGCAGCCAAGGACGAAGGGGTACTGAAAAACTGTTTTTT
abundance: .; v_gene: TRBV18; d_gene: .; j_gene: TRBJ1-3; CDR3aa: CASSPGATSGNTIYF; CDR3nt: TGTGCCAGCTCACCGGGCGCGACCTCTGGAAACACCATATATTTT
abundance: .; v_gene: TRBV5-1; d_gene: .; j_gene: TRBJ1-4; CDR3aa: CASSLWESTNEKLFF; CDR3nt: TGCGCCAGCAGCTTGTGGGAATCGACTAATGAAAAACTGTTTTTT
abundance: .; v_gene: TRBV11-3; d_gene: .; j_gene: TRBJ2-2; CDR3aa: CASSPRRSNTGELFF; CDR3nt: TGTGCCAGCAGCCCCCGACGGTCGAACACCGGGGAGCTGTTTTTT
abundance: .; v_gene: TRBV20-1; d_gene: .; j_gene: TRBJ2-3; CDR3aa: CSAPWPDTQYF; CDR3nt: TGCAGTGCTCCTTGGCCGGATACGCAGTATTTT
abundance: .; v_gene: TRBV5-1; d_gene: TRBD1; j_gene: TRBJ2-1; CDR3aa: CASRSGQGINEQFF; CDR3nt: TGCGCCAGCAGATCGGGACAGGGGATCAATGAGCAGTTCTTC
abundance: few; v_gene: TRBV20-1; d_gene: .; j_gene: TRBJ1-4; CDR3aa: CSAKPQLTNEKLFF; CDR3nt: TGCAGTGCCAAACCACAACTAACTAATGAAAAACTGTTTTTT
abundance: few; v_gene: TRBV4-2; d_gene: .; j_gene: TRBJ2-7; CDR3aa: CASSQDPRQRPYEQYF; CDR3nt: TGTGCCAGCAGCCAAGACCCTCGGCAGCGCCCCTACGAGCAGTACTTC
abundance: .; v_gene: TRBV12-3/TRBV12-4; d_gene: .; j_gene: TRBJ2-2; CDR3aa: CASSSGAWELFF; CDR3nt: TGTGCCAGCAGCTCAGGGGCCTGGGAGCTGTTTTTT
abundance: few; v_gene: TRBV21-1; d_gene: .; j_gene: TRBJ1-6; CDR3aa: CASSKARGPYNSPLHF; CDR3nt: TGTGCCAGCAGCAAAGCCCGGGGCCCCTATAATTCACCCCTCCACTTT
abundance: .; v_gene: TRBV9; d_gene: .; j_gene: TRBJ1-5; CDR3aa: CASSPTGADLPQHF; CDR3nt: TGTGCCAGCAGCCCCACAGGAGCTGATCTTCCCCAGCATTTT
abundance: few; v_gene: TRBV4-1; d_gene: .; j_gene: TRBJ1-5; CDR3aa: CASSQDMVNNQPQHF; CDR3nt: TGCGCCAGCAGCCAAGATATGGTGAACAATCAGCCCCAGCATTTT
abundance: few; v_gene: TRBV15; d_gene: .; j_gene: TRBJ2-7; CDR3aa: CATSRGAAGYEQYF; CDR3nt: TGTGCCACCAGCAGAGGGGCAGCGGGCTACGAGCAGTACTTC
abundance: .; v_gene: TRBV7-8; d_gene: TRBD2; j_gene: TRBJ2-6; CDR3aa: CASSSRLAGNSGANVLTF; CDR3nt: TGTGCCAGCAGCTCCAGACTAGCGGGGAACTCTGGGGCCAACGTCCTGACTTTC
abundance: few; v_gene: TRBV20-1; d_gene: TRBD2; j_gene: TRBJ2-7; CDR3aa: CSVRGLAGGSYEQYF; CDR3nt: TGCAGTGTTCGGGGACTAGCGGGGGGATCCTACGAGCAGTACTTC
abundance: .; v_gene: TRBV5-1; d_gene: .; j_gene: TRBJ1-1; CDR3aa: CASSLNTYTEAFF; CDR3nt: TGCGCCAGCAGCTTAAACACGTATACTGAAGCTTTCTTT
abundance: few; v_gene: TRBV3-1; d_gene: .; j_gene: TRBJ1-2; CDR3aa: CASSQGTGDNTF; CDR3nt: TGTGCCAGCAGCCAAGGAACGGGGGACAACACCTTC
abundance: .; v_gene: TRBV12-3/TRBV12-4; d_gene: TRBD1; j_gene: TRBJ2-6; CDR3aa: CASSGTGFLSGANVLTF; CDR3nt: TGTGCCAGCAGTGGGACAGGGTTTCTTTCTGGGGCCAACGTCCTGACTTTC
abundance: few; v_gene: TRBV5-1; d_gene: .; j_gene: TRBJ2-7; CDR3aa: CASSLVRGNSYEQYF; CDR3nt: TGCGCCAGCAGCTTGGTTCGGGGGAACTCCTACGAGCAGTACTTC
abundance: .; v_gene: TRBV20-1; d_gene: .; j_gene: TRBJ2-6; CDR3aa: CSASKSGANVLTF; CDR3nt: TGCAGTGCTAGTAAGTCTGGGGCCAACGTCCTGACTTTC
abundance: few; v_gene: TRBV4-1; d_gene: .; j_gene: TRBJ2-1; CDR3aa: CASSQGRDSSYNEQFF; CDR3nt: TGCGCCAGCAGCCAGGGACGAGACAGCTCCTACAATGAGCAGTTCTTC
abundance: .; v_gene: TRBV5-1; d_gene: TRBD2; j_gene: TRBJ2-1; CDR3aa: CASSYGTSGNEQFF; CDR3nt: TGCGCCAGCAGCTACGGGACTAGCGGCAATGAGCAGTTCTTC
abundance: .; v_gene: TRBV4-2; d_gene: .; j_gene: TRBJ2-3; CDR3aa: CASSQDRFADTDTQYF; CDR3nt: TGTGCCAGCAGCCAAGATAGGTTTGCGGACACAGATACGCAGTATTTT
abundance: .; v_gene: TRBV10-3; d_gene: .; j_gene: TRBJ2-1; CDR3aa: CAISEGTAYNEQFF; CDR3nt: TGTGCCATCAGTGAGGGCACAGCCTACAATGAGCAGTTCTTC
abundance: few; v_gene: TRBV7-6; d_gene: TRBD2; j_gene: TRBJ2-1; CDR3aa: CASSLSRLAGGMDEQFF; CDR3nt: TGTGCCAGCAGCTTATCGCGACTAGCGGGAGGAATGGATGAGCAGTTCTTC
abundance: .; v_gene: TRBV7-2; d_gene: .; j_gene: TRBJ2-1; CDR3aa: CASSPSINEQFF; CDR3nt: TGTGCCAGCAGCCCGTCTATCAATGAGCAGTTCTTC
abundance: few; v_gene: TRBV3-1; d_gene: .; j_gene: TRBJ2-3; CDR3aa: CASSQGGRMWTDTQYF; CDR3nt: TGTGCCAGCAGCCAAGGGGGGAGGATGTGGACAGATACGCAGTATTTT
abundance: .; v_gene: TRBV5-4; d_gene: .; j_gene: TRBJ2-5; CDR3aa: CASSFIADLQETQYF; CDR3nt: TGTGCCAGCAGCTTCATAGCGGATCTTCAAGAGACCCAGTACTTC